The clone carrying this T cell receptor beta chain occurred a few times. Antigen: not known. Germline V gene data show CDR1 as LNHDA and CDR2 as SQIVND (reference sequence). V lost 1 base and J 1 base, leaving 4 bases between the germline ends. The CDR3 is made up of 13 amino acids. The data were obtained in a study of molecular identifiers for immune sequencing clone quantification. Points from the study as a whole: Barcodes shared by identical TCR molecules could lead to underestimated sizes of highly expanded clones.

Using 10%, 30% or 50% RNA, naive CD8 libraries were derived from approximately 22,000 to 940,000 sorted cells. TCRdb used MiXCR to reprocess the PCR reads, holding one entry per CDR3 protein. This repertoire shows about 500,000 distinct CDR3 sequences, 20% to 25% found once; its top ten account for about 0.8%. Sequenced: naive CD8+ T cells from blood, with Jurkat cell RNA spiked in. Subset of the sample: FACS-sorted CD8+CD4-CCR7+CD45RA+ naive T cells. The chain carries TRBV19 and TRBJ1-1; D is undetermined. The TCR originated in a human donor in good health. Some libraries in this study had Jurkat cell RNA spiked in. The DNA of the CDR3 is TGTGCCAGTAGTATAGCCCCGAACACTGAAGCTTTCTTT. Translated, it gives CASSIAPNTEAFF.